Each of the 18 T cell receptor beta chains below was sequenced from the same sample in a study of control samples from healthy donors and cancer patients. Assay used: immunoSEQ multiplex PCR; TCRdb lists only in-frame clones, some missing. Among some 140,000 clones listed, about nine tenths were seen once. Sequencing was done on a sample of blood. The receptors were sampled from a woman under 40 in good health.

The CDR3 protein is CASSLELGGTFYEQYF. In DNA, the CDR3 is TGCGCCAGCAGCTTGGAGTTGGGGGGGACTTTCTACGAGCAGTACTTC. The chain couples TRBV5-1 to TRBJ2-7; TRBD2 matches at 7 bases. The CDR3 is 16 amino acids. Germline V gene lookup returns CDR1 SGHRS and CDR2 YFSETQ. V was pared by 0 bases and J by 3 bases, with 9 bases of the junction left unmatched.

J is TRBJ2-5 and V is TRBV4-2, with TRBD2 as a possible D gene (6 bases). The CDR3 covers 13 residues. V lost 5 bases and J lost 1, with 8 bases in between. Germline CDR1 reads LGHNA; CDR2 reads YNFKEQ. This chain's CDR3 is CASSGGFQETQYF. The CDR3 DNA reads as TGTGCCAGCAGCGGAGGGTTCCAAGAGACCCAGTACTTC.

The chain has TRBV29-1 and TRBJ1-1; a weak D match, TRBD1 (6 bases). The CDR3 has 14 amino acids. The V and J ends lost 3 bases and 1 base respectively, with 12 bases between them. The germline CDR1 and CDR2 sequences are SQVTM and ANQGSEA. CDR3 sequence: CSVDRGLQNTEAFF. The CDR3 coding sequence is TGCAGCGTTGATAGGGGGTTACAGAACACTGAAGCTTTCTTT.

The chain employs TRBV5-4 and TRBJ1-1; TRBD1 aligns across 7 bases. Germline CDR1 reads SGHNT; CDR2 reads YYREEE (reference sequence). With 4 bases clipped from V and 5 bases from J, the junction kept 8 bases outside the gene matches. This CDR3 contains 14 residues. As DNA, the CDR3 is TGTGCCAGCAGCAGGGACAGCAGTAGGACTGAAGCTTTCTTT. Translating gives CASSRDSSRTEAFF.

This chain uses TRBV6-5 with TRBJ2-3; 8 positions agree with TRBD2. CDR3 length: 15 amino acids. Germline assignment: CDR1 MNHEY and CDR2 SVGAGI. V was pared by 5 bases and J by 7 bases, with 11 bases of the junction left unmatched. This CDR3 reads CASSQSGSTSHTQYF. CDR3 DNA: TGTGCCAGCAGTCAAAGCGGGAGTACCAGTCATACGCAGTATTTT.

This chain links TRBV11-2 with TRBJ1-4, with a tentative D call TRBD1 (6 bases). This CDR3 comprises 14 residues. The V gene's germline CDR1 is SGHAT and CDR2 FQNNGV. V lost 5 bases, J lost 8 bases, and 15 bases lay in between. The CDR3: CASSDRPAIEKLFF. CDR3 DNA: TGTGCCAGCAGCGACAGGCCAGCGATCGAAAAACTGTTTTTT.

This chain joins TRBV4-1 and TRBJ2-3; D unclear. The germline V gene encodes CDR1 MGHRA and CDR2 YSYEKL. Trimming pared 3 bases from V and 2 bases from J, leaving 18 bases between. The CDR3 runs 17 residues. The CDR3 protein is CASSHSGSGFDTDTQYF. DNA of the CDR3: TGCGCCAGCAGCCACTCCGGGTCCGGGTTCGACACAGATACGCAGTATTTT.

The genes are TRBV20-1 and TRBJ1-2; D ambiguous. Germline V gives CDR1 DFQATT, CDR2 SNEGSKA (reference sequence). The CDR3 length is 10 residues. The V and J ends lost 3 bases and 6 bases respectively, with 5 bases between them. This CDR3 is CSARTNGYTF. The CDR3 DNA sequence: TGCAGTGCTAGGACAAATGGCTACACCTTC.

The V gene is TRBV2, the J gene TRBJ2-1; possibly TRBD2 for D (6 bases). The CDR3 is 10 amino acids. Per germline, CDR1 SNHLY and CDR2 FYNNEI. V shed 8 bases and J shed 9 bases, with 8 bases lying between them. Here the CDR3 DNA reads TGTGCCAGCGGGCGGGGTGAGCAGTTCTTC. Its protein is CASGRGEQFF.

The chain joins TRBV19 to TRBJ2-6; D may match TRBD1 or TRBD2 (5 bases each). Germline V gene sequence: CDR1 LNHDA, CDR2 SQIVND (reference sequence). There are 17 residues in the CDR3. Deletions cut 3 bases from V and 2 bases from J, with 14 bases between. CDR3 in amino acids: CASSISYRGPGANVLTF. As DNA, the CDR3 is TGTGCCAGTAGTATTTCCTACCGGGGACCTGGGGCCAACGTCCTGACTTTC.

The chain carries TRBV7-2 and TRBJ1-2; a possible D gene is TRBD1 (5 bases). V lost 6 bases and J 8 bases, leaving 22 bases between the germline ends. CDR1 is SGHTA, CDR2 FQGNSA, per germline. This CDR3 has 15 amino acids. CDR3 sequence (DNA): TGTGCCAGCAGTCCCAGGGTCGGGGGAGCGAGGGGCTACACCTTC. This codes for CASSPRVGGARGYTF.

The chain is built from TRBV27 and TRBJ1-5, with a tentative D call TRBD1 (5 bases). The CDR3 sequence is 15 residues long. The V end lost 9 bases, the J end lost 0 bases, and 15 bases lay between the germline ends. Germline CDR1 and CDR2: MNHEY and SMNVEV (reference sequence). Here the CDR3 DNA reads TGTGCCAGTCCGAAACAGGCGGTTAGCAATCAGCCCCAGCATTTT. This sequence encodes CASPKQAVSNQPQHF.

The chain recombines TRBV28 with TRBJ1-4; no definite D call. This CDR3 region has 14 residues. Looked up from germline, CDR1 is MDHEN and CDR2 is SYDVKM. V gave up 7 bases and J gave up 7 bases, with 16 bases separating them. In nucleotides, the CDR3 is TGTGCCAGCAACGCACGGCGGAGGGTTGAAAAACTGTTTTTT. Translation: CASNARRRVEKLFF.

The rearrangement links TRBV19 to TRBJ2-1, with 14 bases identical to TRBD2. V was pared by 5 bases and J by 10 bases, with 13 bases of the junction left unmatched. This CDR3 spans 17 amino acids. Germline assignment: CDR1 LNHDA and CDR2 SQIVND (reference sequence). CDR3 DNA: TGTGCCAGTAGTGTGCCCCTTCCGGGACTAGCGGGAGAGGAGCAGTTCTTC. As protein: CASSVPLPGLAGEEQFF.

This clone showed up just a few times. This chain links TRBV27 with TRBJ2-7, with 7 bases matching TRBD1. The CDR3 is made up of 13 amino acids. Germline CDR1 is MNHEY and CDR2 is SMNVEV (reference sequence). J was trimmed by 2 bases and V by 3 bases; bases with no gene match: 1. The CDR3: CASSLTGPYEQYF. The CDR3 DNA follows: TGTGCCAGCAGTTTGACAGGGCCCTACGAGCAGTACTTC.

CDR3 sequence reads: CASSSIHRGRSEKLFF. The CDR3 coding sequence is TGTGCCAGCAGCTCAATCCACAGGGGGCGAAGTGAAAAACTGTTTTTT. This chain connects TRBV11-2 to TRBJ1-4, with 9 bases identical to TRBD1. The CDR3 contains 16 residues. V lost 4 bases and J lost 7; bases outside the gene matches: 10. Germline loops: CDR1 SGHAT, CDR2 FQNNGV.

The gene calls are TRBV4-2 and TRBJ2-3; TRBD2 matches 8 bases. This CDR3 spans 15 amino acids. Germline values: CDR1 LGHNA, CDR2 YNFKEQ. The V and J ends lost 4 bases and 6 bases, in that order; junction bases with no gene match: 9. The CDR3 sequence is CASSLLREGRDTQYF. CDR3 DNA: TGTGCCAGCAGCCTCCTTCGGGAGGGCCGTGATACGCAGTATTTT.

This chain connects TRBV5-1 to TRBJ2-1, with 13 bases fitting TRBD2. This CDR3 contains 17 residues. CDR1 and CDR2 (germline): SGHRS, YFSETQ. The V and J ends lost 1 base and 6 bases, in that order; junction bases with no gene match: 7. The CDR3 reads CASSLSGTSGNVNEQFF. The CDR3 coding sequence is TGCGCCAGCAGCTTGTCCGGGACTAGCGGGAACGTCAATGAGCAGTTCTTC.